This T cell receptor beta chain was captured in a study of T-cell memory formation after mild COVID-19. The table lists this clonotype with a few counts. V was trimmed by 5 bases and J by 1 base, leaving 8 bases between them. This CDR3 has 13 amino acids. Germline V gene sequence: CDR1 SGHAT, CDR2 FQNNGV. TCRdb fed the 5' RACE reads into MiXCR, producing one record per CDR3 protein. The data show some 97,000 distinct CDR3 sequences, around 10% seen once. The genes are TRBV11-2 and TRBJ2-5, with D perhaps TRBD1 (5 bases). The sample taken for sequencing was PBMCs or a T cell subset sorted from them (not recorded which). The receptor's source is a young man who had mild COVID-19 (a few samples of this study predate the infection). Cell type and time point are not known. The CDR3 DNA reads TGTGCCAGCAGCCGACAGCCCCAAGAGACCCAGTACTTC. Its protein product is CASSRQPQETQYF.